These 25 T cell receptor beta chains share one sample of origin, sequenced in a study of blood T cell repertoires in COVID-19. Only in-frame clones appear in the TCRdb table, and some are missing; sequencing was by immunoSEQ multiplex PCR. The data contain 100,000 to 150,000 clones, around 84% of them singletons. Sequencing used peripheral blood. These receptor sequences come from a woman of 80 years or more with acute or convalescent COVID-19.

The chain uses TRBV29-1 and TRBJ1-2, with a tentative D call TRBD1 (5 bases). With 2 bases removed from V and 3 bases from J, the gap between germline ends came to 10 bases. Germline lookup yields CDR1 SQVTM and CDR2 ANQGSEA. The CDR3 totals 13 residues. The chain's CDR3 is CSVEYGGDYGYTF. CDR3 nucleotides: TGCAGCGTTGAATACGGGGGGGACTATGGCTACACCTTC.

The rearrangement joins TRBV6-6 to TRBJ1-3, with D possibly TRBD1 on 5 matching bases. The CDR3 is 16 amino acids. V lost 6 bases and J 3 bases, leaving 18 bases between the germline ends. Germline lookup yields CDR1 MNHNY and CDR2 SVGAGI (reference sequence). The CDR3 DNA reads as TGTGCCAGCAGCTATAAGGGGATCAAGGGTGGAAACACCATATATTTT. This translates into CASSYKGIKGGNTIYF.

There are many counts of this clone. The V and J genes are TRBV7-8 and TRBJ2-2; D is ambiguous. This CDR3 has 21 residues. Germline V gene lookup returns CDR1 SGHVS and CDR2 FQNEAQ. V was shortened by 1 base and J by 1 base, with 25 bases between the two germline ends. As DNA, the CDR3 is TGTGCCAGCAGCTTAGACGGAAGGCGTCCCTTGCAGAGGCAGAACACCGGGGAGCTGTTTTTT. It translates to CASSLDGRRPLQRQNTGELFF.

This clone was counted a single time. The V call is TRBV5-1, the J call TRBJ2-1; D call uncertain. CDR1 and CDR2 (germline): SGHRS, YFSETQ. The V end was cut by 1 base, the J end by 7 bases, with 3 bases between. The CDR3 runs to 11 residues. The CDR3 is CASSLRNEQFF. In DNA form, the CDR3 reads TGCGCCAGCAGCTTGCGGAATGAGCAGTTCTTC.

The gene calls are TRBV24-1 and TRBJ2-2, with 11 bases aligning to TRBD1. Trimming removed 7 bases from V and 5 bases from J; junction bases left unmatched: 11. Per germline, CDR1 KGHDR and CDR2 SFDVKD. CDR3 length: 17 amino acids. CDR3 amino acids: CATRLGRTGGFTGELFF. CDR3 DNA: TGTGCCACCAGGCTAGGAAGGACAGGGGGCTTTACCGGGGAGCTGTTTTTT.

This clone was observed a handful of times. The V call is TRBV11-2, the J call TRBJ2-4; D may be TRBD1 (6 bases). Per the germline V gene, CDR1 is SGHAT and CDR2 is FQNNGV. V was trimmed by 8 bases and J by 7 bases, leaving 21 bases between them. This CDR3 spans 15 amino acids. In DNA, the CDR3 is TGTGCCAGCGGATATCCTTGGGGGCGTGAGAACATTCAGTACTTC. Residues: CASGYPWGRENIQYF.

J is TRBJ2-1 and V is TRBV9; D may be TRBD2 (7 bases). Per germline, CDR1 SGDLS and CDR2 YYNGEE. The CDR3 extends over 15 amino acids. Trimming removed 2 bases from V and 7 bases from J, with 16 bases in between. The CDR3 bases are TGTGCCAGCAGCGTGTTCCCGGGGGGCTGGAATGAGCAGTTCTTC. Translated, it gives CASSVFPGGWNEQFF.

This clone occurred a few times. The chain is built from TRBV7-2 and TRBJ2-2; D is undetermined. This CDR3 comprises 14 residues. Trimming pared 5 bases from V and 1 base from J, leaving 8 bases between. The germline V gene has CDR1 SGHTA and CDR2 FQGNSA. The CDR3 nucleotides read TGTGCCAGCAGCCCCGCAGGGAACACCGGGGAGCTGTTTTTT. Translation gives CASSPAGNTGELFF.

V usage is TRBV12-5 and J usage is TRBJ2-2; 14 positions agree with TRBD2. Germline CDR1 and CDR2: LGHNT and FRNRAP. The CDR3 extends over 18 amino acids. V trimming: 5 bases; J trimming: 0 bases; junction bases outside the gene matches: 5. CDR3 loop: CASGVLGLAGANTGELFF. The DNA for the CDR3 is TGTGCTAGTGGTGTCCTGGGACTAGCGGGGGCGAACACCGGGGAGCTGTTTTTT. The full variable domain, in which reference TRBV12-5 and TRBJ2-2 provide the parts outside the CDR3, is DARVTQTPRHKVTEMGQEVTMRCQPILGHNTVFWYRQTMMQGLELLAYFRNRAPLDDSGMPKDRFSAEMPDATLATLKIQPSEPRDSAVYFCASGVLGLAGANTGELFFGEGSRLTVL.

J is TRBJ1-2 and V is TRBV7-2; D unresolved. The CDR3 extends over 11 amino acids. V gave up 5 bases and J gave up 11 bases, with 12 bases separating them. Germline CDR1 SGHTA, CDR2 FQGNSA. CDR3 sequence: CASSPSDRYTF. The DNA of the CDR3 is TGTGCCAGCAGCCCCTCAGATCGTTACACCTTC. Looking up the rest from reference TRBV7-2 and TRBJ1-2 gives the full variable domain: GAGVSQSPSNKVTEKGKDVELRCDPISGHTALYWYRQSLGQGLEFLIYFQGNSAPDKSGLPSDRFSAERTGGSVSTLTIQRTQQEDSAVYLCASSPSDRYTFGSGTRLTVV.

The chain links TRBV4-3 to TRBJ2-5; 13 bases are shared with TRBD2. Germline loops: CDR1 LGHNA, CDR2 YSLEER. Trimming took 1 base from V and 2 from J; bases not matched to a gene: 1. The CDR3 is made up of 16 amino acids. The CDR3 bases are TGCGCCAGCAGCCAAGGACTAGCGGGGGGTCAAGAGACCCAGTACTTC. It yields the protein CASSQGLAGGQETQYF.

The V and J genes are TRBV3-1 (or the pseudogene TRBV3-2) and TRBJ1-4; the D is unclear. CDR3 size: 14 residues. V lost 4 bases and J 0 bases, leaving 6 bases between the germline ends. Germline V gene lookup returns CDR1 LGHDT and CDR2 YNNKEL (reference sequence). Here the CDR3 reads CASSPIATNEKLFF. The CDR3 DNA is TGTGCCAGCAGCCCCATAGCAACTAATGAAAAACTGTTTTTT.

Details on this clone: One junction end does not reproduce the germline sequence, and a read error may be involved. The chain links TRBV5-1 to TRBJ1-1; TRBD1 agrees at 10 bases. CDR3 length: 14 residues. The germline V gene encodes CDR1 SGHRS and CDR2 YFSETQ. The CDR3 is CASTLGTGDTEAFF. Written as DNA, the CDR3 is TGCGCCAGCACCTTGGGGACAGGGGACACTGAAGCTTTCTTT.

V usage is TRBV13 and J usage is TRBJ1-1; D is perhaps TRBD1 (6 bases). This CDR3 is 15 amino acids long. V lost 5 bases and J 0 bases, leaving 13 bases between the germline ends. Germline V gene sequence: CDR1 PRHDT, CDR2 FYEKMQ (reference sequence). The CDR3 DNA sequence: TGTGCCAGCAGCCCCACAGGGAACATGAACACTGAAGCTTTCTTT. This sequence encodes CASSPTGNMNTEAFF.

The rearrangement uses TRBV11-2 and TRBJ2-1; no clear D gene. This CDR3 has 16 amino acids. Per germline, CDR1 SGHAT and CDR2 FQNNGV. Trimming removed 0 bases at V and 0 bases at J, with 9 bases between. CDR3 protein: CASSLDLASSYNEQFF. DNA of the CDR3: TGTGCCAGCAGCTTAGATCTGGCAAGCTCCTACAATGAGCAGTTCTTC.

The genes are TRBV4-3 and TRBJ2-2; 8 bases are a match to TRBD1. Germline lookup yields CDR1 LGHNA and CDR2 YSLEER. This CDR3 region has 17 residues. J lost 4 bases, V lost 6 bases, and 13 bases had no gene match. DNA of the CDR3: TGCGCCAGCAGAAGAACCGGACAGGGTACGTCCACCGGGGAGCTGTTTTTT. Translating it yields CASRRTGQGTSTGELFF.

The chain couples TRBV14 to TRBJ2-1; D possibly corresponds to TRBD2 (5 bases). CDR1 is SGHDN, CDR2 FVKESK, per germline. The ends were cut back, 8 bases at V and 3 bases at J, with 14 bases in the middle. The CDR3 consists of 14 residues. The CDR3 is CASGRGSYYNEQFF. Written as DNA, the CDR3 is TGTGCCAGCGGGAGAGGGAGTTACTACAATGAGCAGTTCTTC.

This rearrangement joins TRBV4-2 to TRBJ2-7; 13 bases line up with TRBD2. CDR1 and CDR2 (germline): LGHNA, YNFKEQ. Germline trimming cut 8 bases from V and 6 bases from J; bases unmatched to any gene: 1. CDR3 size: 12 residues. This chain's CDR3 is CASGLAGVEQYF. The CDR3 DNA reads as TGTGCCAGCGGACTAGCGGGAGTCGAGCAGTACTTC.

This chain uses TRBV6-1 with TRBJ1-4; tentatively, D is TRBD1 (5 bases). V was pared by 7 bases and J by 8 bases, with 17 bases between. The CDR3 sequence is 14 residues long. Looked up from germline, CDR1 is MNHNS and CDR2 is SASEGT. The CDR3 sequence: CASTQGIKGEKLFF. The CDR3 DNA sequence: TGTGCCAGCACCCAGGGAATTAAGGGGGAAAAACTGTTTTTT.

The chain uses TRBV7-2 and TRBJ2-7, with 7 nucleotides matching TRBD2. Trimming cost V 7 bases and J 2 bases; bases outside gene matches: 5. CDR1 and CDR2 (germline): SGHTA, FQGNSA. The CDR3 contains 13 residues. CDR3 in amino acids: CASNYGRTYEQYF. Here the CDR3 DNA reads TGTGCCAGCAACTACGGGAGGACCTACGAGCAGTACTTC.

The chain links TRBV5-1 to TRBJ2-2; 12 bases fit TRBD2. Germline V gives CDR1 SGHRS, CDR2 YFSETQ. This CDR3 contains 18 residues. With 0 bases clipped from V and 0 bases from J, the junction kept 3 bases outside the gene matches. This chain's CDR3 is CASSLGLAGVPNTGELFF. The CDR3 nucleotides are TGCGCCAGCAGCTTGGGACTAGCGGGAGTCCCGAACACCGGGGAGCTGTTTTTT.

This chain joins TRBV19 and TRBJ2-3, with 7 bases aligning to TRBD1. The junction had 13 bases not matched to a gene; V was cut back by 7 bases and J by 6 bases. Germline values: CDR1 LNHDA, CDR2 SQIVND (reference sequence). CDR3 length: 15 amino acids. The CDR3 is CASTLKGASRDTQYF. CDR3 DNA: TGTGCCAGTACCCTAAAGGGGGCTTCGCGGGATACGCAGTATTTT.

The CDR3 loop is CASSPRSGGFNEQFF. The CDR3 DNA reads as TGTGCCAGCTCACCAAGGAGCGGGGGATTCAATGAGCAGTTCTTC. The V and J genes are TRBV18 and TRBJ2-1; 8 nucleotides line up with TRBD2. The CDR3 loop spans 15 amino acids. V dropped 2 bases and J dropped 6; count of bases not matched to a gene: 6. In germline, CDR1 is KGHSH, CDR2 LQKENI.

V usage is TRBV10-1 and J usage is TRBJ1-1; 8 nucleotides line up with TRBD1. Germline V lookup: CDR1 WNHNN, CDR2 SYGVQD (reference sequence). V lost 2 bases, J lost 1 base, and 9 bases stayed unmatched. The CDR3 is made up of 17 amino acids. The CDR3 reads CASSEPRGPNPNTEAFF. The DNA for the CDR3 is TGCGCCAGCAGTGAGCCCAGGGGGCCGAACCCGAACACTGAAGCTTTCTTT.

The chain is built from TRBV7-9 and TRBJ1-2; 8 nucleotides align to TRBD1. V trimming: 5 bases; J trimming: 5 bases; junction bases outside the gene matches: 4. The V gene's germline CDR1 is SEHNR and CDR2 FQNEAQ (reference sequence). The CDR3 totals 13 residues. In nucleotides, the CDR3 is TGTGCCAGCAGCCGGACAGGGTGGTATGGCTACACCTTC. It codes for CASSRTGWYGYTF.